These 29 T cell receptor beta chains were sequenced from one sample in a study of T cell repertoires in cytomegalovirus infection. Via MiXCR, TCRdb re-called the reads, giving one row per CDR3 protein. The sample yields roughly 90,000 distinct CDR3 sequences, roughly a quarter seen once. For these TCRs, the target antigens are not known. The sample consisted of CD8+ T cells from cultured PBMCs, taken from culture after CMV antigen stimulation. These TCRs come from a human donor in good health (CMV status not recorded). Some clones in this sample may be carry-over from other donors' samples.

The chain is built from TRBV28 and TRBJ1-6, with D hard to call. Germline CDR1 reads MDHEN; CDR2 reads SYDVKM. V was clipped by 5 bases and J by 10 bases, with 12 bases between them. The CDR3 length is 13 residues. CDR3 bases: TGTGCCAGCAGTCACCCCCCCAACTCACCCCTCCACTTT. Translating gives CASSHPPNSPLHF.

The genes are TRBV6-1 and TRBJ2-3, with TRBD1 matching 7 bases. Unmatched junction bases numbered 4, after V lost 1 base and J lost 3 bases. The CDR3 covers 15 residues. Germline V CDR1 and CDR2: MNHNS, SASEGT. The DNA of the CDR3 is TGTGCCAGCAGTGAAGGGCAGGGGGATACAGATACGCAGTATTTT. Protein sequence: CASSEGQGDTDTQYF.

This chain uses TRBV19 with TRBJ1-1; 9 bases match TRBD1. This CDR3 contains 14 residues. The trim removed 6 bases at V and 1 base at J, leaving 3 bases unmatched. CDR1 is LNHDA, CDR2 SQIVND, per germline (reference sequence). CDR3 loop: CASSDRGSNTEAFF. The CDR3 DNA is TGTGCCAGTAGCGACAGGGGGTCGAACACTGAAGCTTTCTTT. The full variable domain, with the rest looked up from reference TRBV19 and TRBJ1-1, is DGGITQSPKYLFRKEGQNVTLSCEQNLNHDAMYWYRQDPGQGLRLIYYSQIVNDFQKGDIAEGYSVSREKKESFPLTVTSAQKNPTAFYLCASSDRGSNTEAFFGQGTRLTVV.

This clonotype was counted many times. The chain combines TRBV7-8 with TRBJ1-4; D might be TRBD1 (5 bases). The CDR3 spans 20 residues. V lost 2 bases, J lost 5 bases, and 27 bases lay in between. Germline V gives CDR1 SGHVS, CDR2 FQNEAQ. CDR3 in amino acids: CASSLTLPGSGPLRNEKLFF. As DNA, the CDR3 is TGTGCCAGCAGCTTAACCCTTCCAGGGAGCGGTCCACTGCGAAATGAAAAACTGTTTTTT.

This sequence joins TRBV12-3 or TRBV12-4 and TRBJ1-6; D remains ambiguous. This CDR3 is built from 13 residues. V was clipped by 1 base and J by 10 bases, with 8 bases between them. The chain's CDR3 is CASSLGSTSPLHF. DNA for the CDR3: TGTGCCAGCAGTTTAGGGTCGACGTCACCCCTCCACTTT.

This clonotype was seen ten or more times. This sequence joins TRBV7-2 and TRBJ2-4, with 7 nucleotides matching TRBD1. The CDR3 has 17 amino acids. The germline V gene has CDR1 SGHTA and CDR2 FQGNSA. Germline trimming cut 0 bases from V and 0 bases from J; bases unmatched to any gene: 5. CDR3 protein: CASSLAQGVLAKNIQYF. The CDR3 nucleotides read TGTGCCAGCAGCTTAGCGCAGGGGGTCCTAGCCAAAAACATTCAGTACTTC.

This clonotype showed up just a few times. The V and J genes are TRBV12-3 or TRBV12-4 and TRBJ1-5; D not certain. The ends were cut back, 5 bases at V and 3 bases at J, with 5 bases in the middle. The CDR3 runs 12 residues. CDR3: CASSPDNQPQHF. The CDR3 DNA follows: TGTGCCAGCAGTCCGGACAATCAGCCCCAGCATTTT.

The chain links TRBV4-1 to TRBJ1-3; 9 nucleotides line up with TRBD1. This CDR3 is 17 amino acids long. The junction had 6 bases not matched to a gene; V was cut back by 0 bases and J by 3 bases. Germline V lookup: CDR1 MGHRA, CDR2 YSYEKL. CDR3 sequence: CASSQEGDRVVGNTIYF. The CDR3 coding sequence is TGCGCCAGCAGCCAAGAGGGGGACAGGGTCGTTGGAAACACCATATATTTT.

To note about this clonotype: The germline gene is not matched at one end of the junction; a read error may be the cause. The V call is TRBV7-8, the J call TRBJ2-3, with a weak D call TRBD1 (5 bases). Germline CDR1 and CDR2: SGHVS and FQNEAQ. The CDR3 runs 16 residues. The CDR3 here is CTSSLTQGRFTDTQYF. CDR3 DNA: TGTACCAGCAGCTTAACGCAGGGCAGATTCACAGATACGCAGTATTTT. The whole variable domain, filled in from reference TRBV7-8 and TRBJ2-3, reads GAGVSQSPRYKVAKRGQDVALRCDPISGHVSLFWYQQALGQGPEFLTYFQNEAQLDKSGLPSDRFFAERPEGSVSTLKIQRTQQEDSAVYLCTSSLTQGRFTDTQYFGPGTRLTVL.

This sequence joins TRBV6-1 and TRBJ1-1; a possible D gene is TRBD1 (5 bases). CDR3 length equals 12 residues. V was trimmed by 4 bases and J by 8 bases, leaving 11 bases between them. Germline lookup yields CDR1 MNHNS and CDR2 SASEGT. For the CDR3, the DNA is TGTGCCAGCAGTGGATTGGGGGTGGAAGCTTTCTTT. This codes for CASSGLGVEAFF.

This clonotype was seen a few times. This chain links TRBV10-3 with TRBJ1-2; unclear D gene. V dropped 4 bases and J dropped 4 bases, with 13 bases sitting between them. Germline assignment: CDR1 ENHRY and CDR2 SYGVKD. This CDR3 spans 14 amino acids. This CDR3 reads CAISAVETLYGYTF. CDR3 nucleotides: TGTGCCATCAGTGCTGTAGAGACCCTCTATGGCTACACCTTC.

This clonotype was seen ten or more times. The rearrangement joins TRBV27 to TRBJ1-4, with D tentatively TRBD1 (6 bases). Trimming stripped 5 bases from V and 3 bases from J, with 19 bases between. This CDR3 comprises 17 residues. The germline V gene encodes CDR1 MNHEY and CDR2 SMNVEV (reference sequence). The CDR3 DNA is TGTGCCAGCAGTACAGGGAGGGCGGCAAGGGCTAATGAAAAACTGTTTTTT. Translated: CASSTGRAARANEKLFF.

V is TRBV19 and J is TRBJ2-6; no firm D call. Germline lookup yields CDR1 LNHDA and CDR2 SQIVND (reference sequence). The V end lost 10 bases, the J end lost 4 bases, and 8 bases lay between the germline ends. There are 12 residues in the CDR3. CDR3 in DNA: TGTGCCACTAAAGAGGGGGCCAACGTCCTGACTTTC. It specifies CATKEGANVLTF.

Worth noting for this clonotype: With a much larger clone just one base away, this may be a read error. In nucleotides, the CDR3 is TGTGCCAACAGTGACGGATCTTACGAGCAGTACTTC. Translation: CANSDGSYEQYF. V gene TRBV6-1 combines with J gene TRBJ2-7; the D is unclear. CDR1 and CDR2 (germline): MNHNS, SASEGT. The CDR3 has 12 amino acids.

Only a few counts were recorded for this clonotype. The rearrangement links TRBV2 to TRBJ1-5, with D possibly TRBD1 on 6 matching bases. This CDR3 is built from 14 residues. From germline, CDR1 is SNHLY and CDR2 FYNNEI. V was cut by 1 base and J by 5 bases, with 9 bases left in between. This chain's CDR3 is CASSEDRDYQPQHF. As DNA, the CDR3 is TGTGCCAGCAGTGAAGACAGGGATTATCAGCCCCAGCATTTT.

CDR3 nucleotides: TGTGCCAGCAGCGTAGGGGGGTGGACTCAAGAGACCCAGTACTTC. Amino acid sequence: CASSVGGWTQETQYF. The chain recombines TRBV9 with TRBJ2-5; D may match TRBD1 or TRBD2 (5 bases each). This CDR3 contains 15 residues. V gave up 0 bases and J gave up 2 bases, with 11 bases separating them. CDR1 is SGDLS and CDR2 is YYNGEE in the germline V gene.

The rearrangement joins TRBV5-6 to TRBJ1-1; D possibly corresponds to TRBD1 (5 bases). V was trimmed by 3 bases and J by 1 base, leaving 10 bases between them. The V gene's germline CDR1 is SGHDT and CDR2 YYEEEE. This CDR3 is 14 amino acids long. As DNA, the CDR3 is TGTGCCAGCAGCTGGGGGAGGGGGAACACTGAAGCTTTCTTT. This encodes CASSWGRGNTEAFF. The whole variable domain, remainder taken from reference TRBV5-6 and TRBJ1-1, is DAGVTQSPTHLIKTRGQQVTLRCSPKSGHDTVSWYQQALGQGPQFIFQYYEEEERQRGNFPDRFSGHQFPNYSSELNVNALLLGDSALYLCASSWGRGNTEAFFGQGTRLTVV.

CDR3 loop: CASSIDRQGSYGYTF. CDR3 bases: TGTGCCAGTAGTATAGATAGACAGGGGTCCTATGGCTACACCTTC. This rearrangement joins TRBV19 to TRBJ1-2; 8 nucleotides line up with TRBD1. Per the germline V gene, CDR1 is LNHDA and CDR2 is SQIVND (reference sequence). V gave up 0 bases and J gave up 4 bases; unmatched junction bases: 4. The CDR3 loop spans 15 amino acids.

The sample holds a few counts of this clonotype. This chain joins TRBV19 and TRBJ1-1; maybe TRBD1 (5 bases). V was shortened by 8 bases and J by 7 bases, with 20 bases between the two germline ends. CDR1 is LNHDA and CDR2 is SQIVND in the germline V gene (reference sequence). The CDR3 has 14 amino acids. The CDR3 region is CASEHGGYVGEAFF. In DNA form, the CDR3 reads TGTGCCAGTGAGCATGGGGGATACGTCGGTGAAGCTTTCTTT.

The V gene is TRBV5-4, the J gene TRBJ1-2; 10 bases agree with TRBD1. Germline-derived CDR1 and CDR2 are SGHNT and YYREEE (reference sequence). There are 15 residues in the CDR3. After removal of 0 bases from V and 5 bases from J, the junction contained 4 bases not matched to a gene. CDR3 bases: TGTGCCAGCAGCTTGGGACAGGGGGCGAGATATGGCTACACCTTC. Protein: CASSLGQGARYGYTF. Together with reference TRBV5-4 and TRBJ1-2, the CDR3 gives the full variable domain: ETGVTQSPTHLIKTRGQQVTLRCSSQSGHNTVSWYQQALGQGPQFIFQYYREEENGRGNFPPRFSGLQFPNYSSELNVNALELDDSALYLCASSLGQGARYGYTFGSGTRLTVV.

This clonotype appeared many times. The rearrangement uses TRBV7-2 and TRBJ2-5, with unresolved D. Trimming removed 1 base at V and 4 bases at J, with 13 bases between. CDR1 SGHTA and CDR2 FQGNSA come from the germline V gene. The CDR3 loop spans 15 amino acids. CDR3: CASSLDYRSPETQYF. CDR3 DNA: TGTGCCAGCAGCTTAGATTACCGGAGTCCAGAGACCCAGTACTTC.

The J gene is TRBJ1-1, the V gene TRBV19, with D unresolved. CDR1 is LNHDA, CDR2 SQIVND, per germline (reference sequence). The CDR3 runs 13 residues. Between the trimmed V and J ends, which lost 6 bases and 1 base, there was a span of 9 bases. As DNA, the CDR3 is TGTGCCAGTAGACCCCCGGGGAACACTGAAGCTTTCTTT. Protein product: CASRPPGNTEAFF.

The rearrangement joins TRBV19 to TRBJ2-2; 10 bases are a match to TRBD2. The germline gives CDR1 LNHDA, CDR2 SQIVND (reference sequence). Unmatched junction bases numbered 7, after V lost 6 bases and J lost 6 bases. This CDR3 comprises 15 residues. DNA of the CDR3: TGTGCCAGTAGAAAAAGCGGGAGGGCCCCCGGGGAGCTGTTTTTT. Protein sequence: CASRKSGRAPGELFF.

This clonotype was counted at least ten times. The chain employs TRBV11-2 and TRBJ1-1; 7 positions agree with TRBD1. V was pared by 4 bases and J by 0 bases, with 11 bases of the junction left unmatched. Germline CDR1 and CDR2: SGHAT and FQNNGV. The CDR3 sequence is 17 residues long. CDR3 nucleotides: TGTGCCAGCAGCTCCGACCTCGCGACAGGGATGAACACTGAAGCTTTCTTT. It codes for CASSSDLATGMNTEAFF.

The chain uses TRBV20-1 and TRBJ1-3; D is perhaps TRBD1 (6 bases). The CDR3 spans 16 residues. Germline lookup yields CDR1 DFQATT and CDR2 SNEGSKA (reference sequence). V was trimmed by 0 bases and J by 5 bases, leaving 17 bases between them. The CDR3 DNA reads as TGCAGTGCTAGAGATCCGGGGGGCGCTGGTAGAAACACCATATATTTT. Translated: CSARDPGGAGRNTIYF.

The rearrangement links TRBV6-1 to TRBJ1-4; D gene unclear. V lost 7 bases and J lost 0, with 6 bases in between. In germline, CDR1 is MNHNS, CDR2 SASEGT. This CDR3 has 13 amino acids. In nucleotides, the CDR3 is TGTGCCAGCACCCGGACAACTAATGAAAAACTGTTTTTT. Its translation is CASTRTTNEKLFF.

The V gene is TRBV7-9, the J gene TRBJ2-7, with D perhaps TRBD1 or TRBD2 (6 bases each). Trimming took 6 bases from V and 3 from J, leaving 18 bases between them. The germline gives CDR1 SEHNR, CDR2 FQNEAQ (reference sequence). The CDR3 has 15 residues. The CDR3 bases are TGTGCCAGCAGGTCTGAGGGGGGAGCCGGCTACGAGCAGTACTTC. Protein: CASRSEGGAGYEQYF.

This clonotype was seen repeatedly, ten times or more. V usage is TRBV7-9 and J usage is TRBJ2-2, with unresolved D. V lost 1 base, J lost 6 bases, and 6 bases lay in between. The CDR3 extends over 13 amino acids. Per germline, CDR1 SEHNR and CDR2 FQNEAQ (reference sequence). Written as DNA, the CDR3 is TGTGCCAGCAGCTTAGAGCTGGCCGGGGAGCTGTTTTTT. Amino acids: CASSLELAGELFF.

This clonotype has ten or more counts. This chain links TRBV7-8 with TRBJ2-1, with no clear D. Germline V lookup: CDR1 SGHVS, CDR2 FQNEAQ. Trimming shortened V by 5 bases and J by 8 bases, and 13 bases separated the two germline ends. The CDR3 runs to 13 residues. As DNA, the CDR3 is TGTGCCAGCAGCCCCGGACCGGCGTATGAGCAGTTCTTC. Its translation: CASSPGPAYEQFF.